This T cell receptor beta chain was identified in a study of follicular helper T cells after annual influenza vaccination. Whole-study context: Across the 2013-2014, 2014-2015 and 2015-2016 vaccination seasons, some subjects were resampled.

Study-wide points: Rare clonotypes were missed; only roughly 10-22% of cells gave TCRB. Most later recoveries of Day 7 ICOS+CD38+ clones were ICOS-CD38- cTfh.

Documented time point: 2014-2015 season, 7 days after vaccination. No donor had influenza vaccine in the prior 6 months; all lived in the community. This clone was found once. Its antigen is undetermined. Produced via immunoSEQ multiplex PCR; TCRdb's table is partial and in-frame only. Of 10,000 or so clones listed, around 81% were seen once; the top ten hold about 0.82%. The sample in question was CXCR5- memory CD4+ T cells sorted from blood, obtained 7 days after influenza vaccination. The clonotype was recovered from an adult who received the influenza vaccine.

The CDR3 loop reads CSAWDRAAGNTIYF. The CDR3 DNA is TGCAGCGCCTGGGACAGGGCCGCTGGAAACACCATATATTTT. The V call is TRBV29-1, the J call TRBJ1-3, with 9 bases lining up with TRBD1. With V trimmed by 7 bases and J by 2 bases, 6 bases remained unmatched. CDR1 is SQVTM, CDR2 ANQGSEA, per germline. This CDR3 comprises 14 residues.